These 27 T cell receptor beta chains came from one sample sequenced in a study of T-cell memory formation after mild COVID-19. In TCRdb, the 5' RACE reads were re-called with MiXCR into one record per CDR3 protein. The table has 400,000 to 500,000 distinct CDR3 sequences, 20% to 25% seen once. Input material: PBMCs or a T cell subset sorted from them (not recorded which). The receptors here all came from an adult woman who had mild COVID-19 (a few samples of this study predate the infection). Cell type and time point are not known.

This clonotype was seen more than once but under ten times. The V call is TRBV6-1, the J call TRBJ2-5; 9 bases line up with TRBD2. Per the germline V gene, CDR1 is MNHNS and CDR2 is SASEGT. With V trimmed by 8 bases and J by 7 bases, 8 bases remained unmatched. The CDR3 extends over 13 amino acids. Here the CDR3 reads CASSGGGGGTQYF. The CDR3 DNA follows: TGTGCCAGCTCTGGCGGGGGGGGTGGGACCCAGTACTTC.

The chain links TRBV5-6 to TRBJ1-1; 8 bases are a match to TRBD1. This CDR3 has 13 residues. The germline gives CDR1 SGHDT, CDR2 YYEEEE. The junction had 3 bases not matched to a gene; V was cut back by 4 bases and J by 4 bases. The CDR3 DNA sequence: TGTGCCAGCAGCCAGGGGGCTGGCACTGAAGCTTTCTTT. Translating it yields CASSQGAGTEAFF.

This clonotype was counted between two and nine times. The gene calls are TRBV2 and TRBJ2-1; tentatively, D is TRBD2 (6 bases). Per the germline V gene, CDR1 is SNHLY and CDR2 is FYNNEI. This CDR3 is built from 13 residues. Trimming removed 10 bases from V and 0 bases from J, with 10 bases in between. The CDR3 loop is CATAGSSYNEQFF. The CDR3 DNA is TGTGCCACCGCGGGGAGCTCCTACAATGAGCAGTTCTTC.

V and J are TRBV12-3 or TRBV12-4 and TRBJ2-1, with TRBD1 matching over 7 bases. The CDR3 runs to 12 residues. V shed 4 bases, J shed 14 bases, and the junction held 8 bases outside the gene matches. The CDR3: CASSYNRGMEFF. The CDR3, as DNA: TGTGCCAGCAGTTATAACAGGGGAATGGAGTTCTTC.

J is TRBJ2-3 and V is TRBV12-3 or TRBV12-4; TRBD2 agrees at 7 bases. CDR3 length equals 14 residues. V gave up 5 bases and J gave up 2 bases; unmatched junction bases: 4. The CDR3 spells CASSRGDPTDTQYF. In DNA, the CDR3 is TGTGCCAGCAGTCGGGGGGATCCCACAGATACGCAGTATTTT.

This clonotype was counted between two and nine times. The chain employs TRBV25-1 and TRBJ1-1; possibly TRBD1 for D (6 bases). The CDR3 has 17 residues. CDR1 and CDR2 from the germline V gene are MGHDK and SYGVNS. The V and J ends lost 2 bases and 1 base respectively, with 17 bases between them. The DNA of the CDR3 is TGTGCCAGCAGTGAAGCAGGAGGGGGACGGTGGAACACTGAAGCTTTCTTT. Translated: CASSEAGGGRWNTEAFF. Filled out from reference TRBV25-1 and TRBJ1-1, the complete variable domain reads EADIYQTPRYLVIGTGKKITLECSQTMGHDKMYWYQQDPGMELHLIHYSYGVNSTEKGDLSSESTVSRIRTEHFPLTLESARPSHTSQYLCASSEAGGGRWNTEAFFGQGTRLTVV.

The rearrangement links TRBV7-2 to TRBJ1-2; 8 bases map to TRBD1. Germline V gene sequence: CDR1 SGHTA, CDR2 FQGNSA. V lost 2 bases, J lost 2 bases, and 4 bases stayed unmatched. This CDR3 has 15 amino acids. The CDR3 reads CASSLSRTGNYGYTF. DNA of the CDR3: TGTGCCAGCAGCTTATCCCGGACAGGGAACTATGGCTACACCTTC.

This clonotype was observed a handful of times. The chain combines TRBV12-3 or TRBV12-4 with TRBJ2-3; TRBD2 matches 12 bases. V dropped 6 bases and J dropped 5; count of bases not matched to a gene: 18. The CDR3 consists of 19 residues. The CDR3 nucleotides read TGTGCCAGCAGCTTTAGTAGGGGACGGCTAGCGGGGGGGCAAGATACGCAGTATTTT. The encoded protein is CASSFSRGRLAGGQDTQYF.

Ten or more counts support this clonotype. The rearrangement joins TRBV13 to TRBJ2-1, with TRBD2 matching over 11 bases. The germline V gene encodes CDR1 PRHDT and CDR2 FYEKMQ (reference sequence). This CDR3 has 20 amino acids. The V gene end was trimmed by 4 bases and the J gene end by 0 bases; junction bases not matched to a gene: 14. In nucleotides, the CDR3 is TGTGCCAGCAGCTCACTAGCGGGAGCAGGGGATCAGAGCTCCTACAATGAGCAGTTCTTC. It specifies CASSSLAGAGDQSSYNEQFF.

A few counts support this clonotype. The rearrangement links TRBV19 to TRBJ2-7, with 13 bases matching TRBD2. The CDR3 sequence is 13 residues long. With 8 bases clipped from V and 2 bases from J, the junction kept 0 bases outside the gene matches. The germline gives CDR1 LNHDA, CDR2 SQIVND (reference sequence). CDR3 coding DNA: TGTGCCAGTGGACTAGCGGGAGCCTACGAGCAGTACTTC. This gives the protein CASGLAGAYEQYF.

The V gene is TRBV3-1, the J gene TRBJ2-7; D ambiguous. CDR1 is LGHDT and CDR2 is YNNKEL in the germline V gene (reference sequence). V was pared by 2 bases and J by 6 bases, with 8 bases between. This CDR3 has 12 residues. CDR3 bases: TGTGCCAGCAGCCAAAGTACGGGCGAGCAGTACTTC. Its protein is CASSQSTGEQYF.

The V and J genes are TRBV7-9 and TRBJ2-6; D not certain. V lost 4 bases and J lost 0, with 13 bases in between. The CDR3 is 17 amino acids. The germline gives CDR1 SEHNR, CDR2 FQNEAQ (reference sequence). CDR3 coding DNA: TGTGCCAGCAGCTATCGGACGGGCAACTCTGGGGCCAACGTCCTGACTTTC. Its protein is CASSYRTGNSGANVLTF.

This clonotype was seen more than once but under ten times. V and J are TRBV27 and TRBJ2-3, with 7 bases aligning to TRBD2. The CDR3 contains 16 residues. The germline V gene encodes CDR1 MNHEY and CDR2 SMNVEV (reference sequence). V gave up 4 bases and J gave up 5 bases; unmatched junction bases: 12. The CDR3, as DNA: TGTGCCAGCAGTTCCCGTTGGCGGGAGATAGGAGATACGCAGTATTTT. Translating it yields CASSSRWREIGDTQYF.

This clonotype appeared a few times. The V and J genes are TRBV7-6 and TRBJ1-2; a possible D gene is TRBD1 (5 bases). V lost 2 bases and J 5 bases, leaving 18 bases between the germline ends. CDR1 SGHVS and CDR2 FNYEAQ come from the germline V gene. CDR3 size: 16 residues. CDR3 nucleotides: TGTGCCAGCAGCTTAAGCGTGGACACGTCGTCTTATGGCTACACCTTC. It codes for CASSLSVDTSSYGYTF. The complete variable domain, with remaining parts taken from reference TRBV7-6 and TRBJ1-2, reads GAGVSQSPRYKVTKRGQDVALRCDPISGHVSLYWYRQALGQGPEFLTYFNYEAQQDKSGLPNDRFSAERPEGSISTLTIQRTEQRDSAMYRCASSLSVDTSSYGYTFGSGTRLTVV.

This clonotype was seen a few times. V gene TRBV2 combines with J gene TRBJ2-1, with D hard to call. CDR3 length: 12 residues. CDR1 and CDR2 (germline): SNHLY, FYNNEI. The V end was cut by 5 bases, the J end by 10 bases, with 12 bases between. CDR3 sequence reads: CASSPMGWEQFF. DNA for the CDR3: TGTGCCAGCAGTCCTATGGGGTGGGAGCAGTTCTTC.

The chain has TRBV5-1 and TRBJ1-1, with 12 bases fitting TRBD1. CDR1 is SGHRS and CDR2 is YFSETQ in the germline V gene. The CDR3 is made up of 17 amino acids. V gave up 1 base and J gave up 0 bases; unmatched junction bases: 4. The CDR3 here is CASSLRDRGRVNTEAFF. CDR3 nucleotide sequence: TGCGCCAGCAGCTTGAGGGACAGGGGGCGCGTGAACACTGAAGCTTTCTTT.

This clonotype has more than one count but fewer than ten. In DNA, the CDR3 is TGTGCCAGCAGCGTAGCGAACGGGGGGCTGAGCTCCTACAATGAGCAGTTCTTC. This codes for CASSVANGGLSSYNEQFF. The chain has TRBV9 and TRBJ2-1; D might be TRBD2 (7 bases). This CDR3 is built from 18 residues. Germline loops: CDR1 SGDLS, CDR2 YYNGEE. Trimming removed 0 bases from V and 0 bases from J, with 16 bases in between.

V and J are TRBV10-3 and TRBJ2-3; TRBD2 might be the D (7 bases). The V end was cut by 9 bases, the J end by 4 bases, with 17 bases between. Germline CDR1 reads ENHRY; CDR2 reads SYGVKD. The CDR3 covers 14 residues. CDR3 sequence (DNA): TGTGCCATACGAGATGGGGGGGGCGCAGATACGCAGTATTTT. It codes for CAIRDGGGADTQYF.

J is TRBJ2-7 and V is TRBV7-6; D ambiguous. Germline V gene data show CDR1 as SGHVS and CDR2 as FNYEAQ. The CDR3 sequence is 14 residues long. V was clipped by 4 bases and J by 2 bases, with 12 bases between them. CDR3 nucleotide sequence: TGTGCCAGCAGCTATGAACCAGGACCCTACGAGCAGTACTTC. Translated: CASSYEPGPYEQYF.

This clonotype appeared a few times. V usage is TRBV7-2 and J usage is TRBJ2-1; 14 bases line up with TRBD2. Germline loops: CDR1 SGHTA, CDR2 FQGNSA. The CDR3 has 18 amino acids. Trimming removed 4 bases from V and 3 bases from J; junction bases left unmatched: 8. The CDR3 sequence is CASSSTGLAGDHYNEQFF. CDR3 nucleotides: TGTGCCAGCAGCTCTACGGGACTAGCGGGAGACCACTACAATGAGCAGTTCTTC.

This clonotype was detected a few times. The CDR3 sequence is CASSPISAGRSNYGYTF. The DNA of the CDR3 is TGTGCCAGCTCACCAATCTCCGCTGGCAGGAGTAACTATGGCTACACCTTC. This chain joins TRBV18 and TRBJ1-2, with D unclear. V lost 2 bases and J 1 base, leaving 17 bases between the germline ends. Looked up from germline, CDR1 is KGHSH and CDR2 is LQKENI. CDR3 length: 17 amino acids.

The CDR3 is CASSQDVRTGGTF. DNA of the CDR3: TGTGCCAGCAGCCAAGATGTAAGAACAGGGGGAACCTTC. The chain combines TRBV3-1 with TRBJ1-2, with 8 bases aligning to TRBD1. The CDR3 extends over 13 amino acids. V shed 0 bases, J shed 14 bases, and the junction held 8 bases outside the gene matches. The germline V gene has CDR1 LGHDT and CDR2 YNNKEL (reference sequence).

This clonotype appeared a few times. The chain carries TRBV7-2 and TRBJ1-2; D not resolved. The germline gives CDR1 SGHTA, CDR2 FQGNSA. The CDR3 consists of 16 residues. Trimming cost V 1 base and J 0 bases, with 12 bases left between them. As DNA, the CDR3 is TGTGCCAGCAGCTTAGGTCCCCGGAGTACTAACTATGGCTACACCTTC. This gives the protein CASSLGPRSTNYGYTF.

The chain has TRBV24-1 and TRBJ2-1; maybe TRBD2 (6 bases). The V end lost 6 bases, the J end lost 0 bases, and 8 bases lay between the germline ends. The CDR3 extends over 14 amino acids. Germline loops: CDR1 KGHDR, CDR2 SFDVKD. In nucleotides, the CDR3 is TGTGCCACCAGTCTCGGGGGCTCCTACAATGAGCAGTTCTTC. This codes for CATSLGGSYNEQFF.

V gene TRBV7-9 combines with J gene TRBJ2-7; D may match TRBD1 or TRBD2 (6 bases each). V was shortened by 1 base and J by 6 bases, with 10 bases between the two germline ends. Germline-derived CDR1 and CDR2 are SEHNR and FQNEAQ (reference sequence). The CDR3 is 13 residues long. As DNA, the CDR3 is TGTGCCAGCAGCTTAGTAGAGGGGGGCGAGCAGTACTTC. Amino acid sequence: CASSLVEGGEQYF.

A single count supports this clonotype. This sequence joins TRBV11-1 and TRBJ2-1; 10 positions match TRBD1. The CDR3 covers 18 residues. Germline loops: CDR1 SGHAT, CDR2 FQDESV (reference sequence). V gave up 6 bases and J gave up 7 bases; unmatched junction bases: 18. The CDR3 loop reads CASSLAKSRDRGINEQFF. The CDR3 DNA sequence: TGTGCCAGCAGTCTCGCCAAATCCCGGGACAGGGGAATTAATGAGCAGTTCTTC.

The chain carries TRBV9 and TRBJ1-5; D gene unclear. Between the trimmed V and J ends, which lost 1 base and 4 bases, there was a span of 6 bases. Per the germline V gene, CDR1 is SGDLS and CDR2 is YYNGEE. This CDR3 is 13 amino acids long. CDR3 sequence reads: CASSVSGNQPQHF. The CDR3 DNA follows: TGTGCCAGCAGCGTATCGGGGAATCAGCCCCAGCATTTT.